The 3 T cell receptor beta chains listed next were all sequenced from one sample in a study of blood T cell repertoires in COVID-19. The assay was immunoSEQ multiplex PCR, and TCRdb's table has in-frame clones only and misses some. The sample yields hundreds of thousands of clones, 88% seen once. Material: peripheral blood. The receptors were gathered from a woman in her 70s with COVID-19, enrolled during active disease.

This chain uses TRBV6-2 or TRBV6-3 with TRBJ2-7; D possibly corresponds to TRBD2 (6 bases). Trimming shortened V by 2 bases and J by 4 bases, and 12 bases separated the two germline ends. The CDR3 is made up of 14 amino acids. The germline CDR1 and CDR2 sequences are MNHEY and SVGEGT. The CDR3 sequence is CASSYKFGGYEQYF. CDR3 in DNA: TGTGCCAGCAGTTACAAGTTCGGGGGATACGAGCAGTACTTC.

This clone is a singleton in its sample. CDR3 in DNA: TGTGCCAGCTCACCACGGGCGGGCCTCTCCTACGAGCAGTACTTC. This encodes CASSPRAGLSYEQYF. The J gene is TRBJ2-7, the V gene TRBV18, with D perhaps matching TRBD2 (5 bases). The CDR3 length is 15 residues. Germline values: CDR1 KGHSH, CDR2 LQKENI. V was shortened by 1 base and J by 0 bases, with 10 bases between the two germline ends. Full variable domain (remainder filled in from reference TRBV18 and TRBJ2-7): NAGVMQNPRHLVRRRGQEARLRCSPMKGHSHVYWYRQLPEEGLKFMVYLQKENIIDESGMPKERFSAEFPKEGPSILRIQQVVRGDSAAYFCASSPRAGLSYEQYFGPGTRLTVT.

The chain employs TRBV6-5 and TRBJ1-6, with 7 bases aligning to TRBD1. V was pared by 6 bases and J by 9 bases, with 11 bases of the junction left unmatched. CDR3 length: 15 amino acids. CDR1 is MNHEY, CDR2 SVGAGI, per germline. The CDR3 loop is CASSSLGQPLSPLHF. The CDR3 DNA is TGTGCCAGCAGCTCCCTGGGACAGCCCCTTTCACCCCTCCACTTT.